The rows below give T cell receptor beta chains drawn from one sample of a study of shared clonotypes between healthy human individuals. Only in-frame clones appear in the TCRdb table, and some are missing; sequencing was by immunoSEQ multiplex PCR. The repertoire has approximately 700,000 clones, 73% of them found once; the top ten carry 1.5% to 2%. Sample: memory CD4+ T cells sorted from blood. These receptors all stem from a woman aged 30 to 39 in good health. CDR3s include the opening cysteine and the closing phenylalanine or tryptophan. D genes are given only for firm matches. Clone size, where shown, is once, few, many, or a class for clones that have expanded.

J: TRBJ2-5; D: TRBD2; V: TRBV5-4; size: .; DNA: TGTGCCAGCAGCTTCCAAGAACTTAGCGGGAGGGCGGAGACCCAGTACTTC; CDR3: CASSFQELSGRAETQYF
J: TRBJ1-1; D: .; V: TRBV9; size: .; DNA: TGTGCCAGCAGTAGGTTAGAGGGCTCCGCTGAAGCTTTCTTT; CDR3: CASSRLEGSAEAFF
J: TRBJ2-1; D: TRBD1; V: TRBV19; size: .; DNA: TGTGCCAGTAGCCCGGGACAGGGGGCCAACAACGAGCAGTTCTTC; CDR3: CASSPGQGANNEQFF
J: TRBJ1-5; D: .; V: TRBV6-6; size: .; DNA: TGTGCCAGCGTCCCGAATAGCAATCAGCCCCAGCATTTT; CDR3: CASVPNSNQPQHF
J: TRBJ2-7; D: TRBD1; V: TRBV6-1; size: .; DNA: TGTGCCAGCAGTGTGGGTATTAGGGGGCGCGGAGTCGAGCAGTACTTC; CDR3: CASSVGIRGRGVEQYF
J: TRBJ2-1; D: .; V: TRBV6-6; size: .; DNA: TGTGCCAGCGGACCTCTCGGGGAGCAGTTCTTC; CDR3: CASGPLGEQFF
J: TRBJ2-4; D: .; V: TRBV7-2; size: .; DNA: TGTGCCAGCAGCCCGGGGGCAGGGGAAAACATTCAGTACTTC; CDR3: CASSPGAGENIQYF
J: TRBJ2-4; D: .; V: TRBV27; size: .; DNA: TGTGCCAGCAGTTTATCGGGAATTAGATTGTGGGCCAAAAACATTCAGTACTTC; CDR3: CASSLSGIRLWAKNIQYF
J: TRBJ2-1; D: .; V: TRBV11-2; size: .; DNA: TGTGCCAGCTACAGGGGGGGTTACAATGAGCAGTTCTTC; CDR3: CASYRGGYNEQFF
J: TRBJ2-3; D: .; V: TRBV5-1; size: .; DNA: TGCGCCAGCAGCTTGGCCCGACTAGTAGGGAGCACAGATACGCAGTATTTT; CDR3: CASSLARLVGSTDTQYF
J: TRBJ2-7; D: TRBD1; V: TRBV11-2; size: .; DNA: TGTGCCAGCAGCTTATCGGGACAGGGACGGTTGGTGCAGTACTTC; CDR3: CASSLSGQGRLVQYF
J: TRBJ2-2; D: TRBD2; V: TRBV2; size: .; DNA: TGTGCCAGCAGAAGGACTAGCTTCGACACCGGGGAGCTGTTTTTT; CDR3: CASRRTSFDTGELFF
J: TRBJ1-2; D: TRBD1; V: TRBV5-1; size: .; DNA: TGCGCCAGCAGCAGGACAGGGAGTACTAACTATGGCTACACCTTC; CDR3: CASSRTGSTNYGYTF
J: TRBJ2-7; D: .; V: TRBV28; size: .; DNA: TGTGCCAGCAGCAGTTCGAGCAGGCCTTTAGGGTACTTC; CDR3: CASSSSSRPLGYF
J: TRBJ2-5; D: .; V: TRBV7-6; size: .; DNA: TGTGCCAGCAGCTTAGTCGGGCCGGACTTAGAGACCCAGTACTTC; CDR3: CASSLVGPDLETQYF
J: TRBJ2-2; D: .; V: TRBV9; size: .; DNA: TGTGCCAGCAGCGTAGATAATACCGGGGAGCTGTTTTTT; CDR3: CASSVDNTGELFF
J: TRBJ2-7; D: .; V: TRBV18; size: .; DNA: TGTGCCAGCTCACCATTAGAGGGCGAGCAGTACTTC; CDR3: CASSPLEGEQYF
J: TRBJ2-5; D: TRBD2; V: TRBV2; size: .; DNA: TGTGCCAGCAGCCGACTAGCGGGAGTAAAAGAGACCCAGTACTTC; CDR3: CASSRLAGVKETQYF
J: TRBJ2-2; D: TRBD2; V: TRBV11-2; size: .; DNA: TGTGCCAGCAGCTTACCCGGACTAGCGGGTTACACCGGGGAGCTGTTTTTT; CDR3: CASSLPGLAGYTGELFF
J: TRBJ1-2; D: .; V: TRBV4-1; size: .; DNA: TGCGCCAGCAGCCAAGGGACGGAACGGGATGGCTACACCTTC; CDR3: CASSQGTERDGYTF
J: TRBJ2-7; D: .; V: TRBV14; size: .; DNA: TGTGCCAGCAGCCAAGATTTATACGAGCAGTACTTC; CDR3: CASSQDLYEQYF
J: TRBJ1-1; D: .; V: TRBV28; size: .; DNA: TGTGCCAGCAGCCACCCAGTAACACCCGACGCTGAAGCTTTCTTT; CDR3: CASSHPVTPDAEAFF
J: TRBJ1-2; D: TRBD1; V: TRBV2; size: .; DNA: TGTGCCAGCAGTGAAGTGGCAGGGGGTAACTATGGCTACACCTTC; CDR3: CASSEVAGGNYGYTF
J: TRBJ2-3; D: .; V: TRBV6-6; size: few; DNA: TGTGCCAGCAGTTACACGGGGGACACAGATACGCAGTATTTT; CDR3: CASSYTGDTDTQYF
J: TRBJ1-1; D: .; V: TRBV5-1; size: .; DNA: TGCGCCAGCAGCTTGAGTGTGGGGAACACTGAAGCTTTCTTT; CDR3: CASSLSVGNTEAFF
J: TRBJ2-7; D: .; V: TRBV5-1; size: .; DNA: TGCGCCAGCAGCTTGGTTCCGGTCGGCAACGAGCAGTACTTC; CDR3: CASSLVPVGNEQYF
J: TRBJ1-2; D: .; V: TRBV6-1; size: many; DNA: TGTGCCAGCAGTACCGGGTTGACCCGCTATGGCTACACCTTC; CDR3: CASSTGLTRYGYTF
J: TRBJ2-7; D: .; V: TRBV18; size: .; DNA: TGTGCCAGCTCACCACGCCGGGACGGCCACGAGCAGTACTTC; CDR3: CASSPRRDGHEQYF
J: TRBJ2-2; D: .; V: TRBV18; size: .; DNA: TGTGCCAGCTCACCAGGACAGCCCGGGGAGCTGTTTTTT; CDR3: CASSPGQPGELFF
J: TRBJ2-3; D: TRBD2; V: TRBV25-1; size: few; DNA: TGTGCCAGCAGTGACTCGACTAGCGGCACAGATACGCAGTATTTT; CDR3: CASSDSTSGTDTQYF
J: TRBJ2-7; D: .; V: TRBV27; size: .; DNA: TGTGCCAGCAGTTTATCCCGGGTGAGTCCCTACGAGCAGTACTTC; CDR3: CASSLSRVSPYEQYF
J: TRBJ2-7; D: TRBD2; V: TRBV11-2; size: .; DNA: TGTGCCAGCAGCTCCCCGGGACTAGCGGGAGGGGCCTCCTACGAGCAGTACTTC; CDR3: CASSSPGLAGGASYEQYF
J: TRBJ1-1; D: TRBD1; V: TRBV5-1; size: once; DNA: TGCGCCAGCAGCGTCGACAGGGGTGGTGAAGCTTTCTTT; CDR3: CASSVDRGGEAFF
J: TRBJ2-7; D: .; V: TRBV27; size: .; DNA: TGTGCCAGCAGTTTAATTGCCGGGAGATCCGAGCAGTACTTC; CDR3: CASSLIAGRSEQYF
J: TRBJ1-5; D: .; V: TRBV21-1; size: .; DNA: TGTGCCAGCCCCTTAAGGTACCGAATTTCTAGCAATCAGCCCCAGCATTTT; CDR3: CASPLRYRISSNQPQHF
J: TRBJ2-7; D: TRBD2; V: TRBV28; size: .; DNA: TGTGCCAGCAAAGGATCTAGCGGGAACTCCTACGAGCAGTACTTC; CDR3: CASKGSSGNSYEQYF
J: TRBJ1-2; D: .; V: TRBV7-9; size: .; DNA: TGTGCCAGCAGTCCCCGGACGGACAACTATGGCTACACCTTC; CDR3: CASSPRTDNYGYTF
J: TRBJ1-1; D: TRBD1; V: TRBV6-5; size: .; DNA: TGTGCCAGCAGTGCAAACAGGGGTTGGAACACTGAAGCTTTCTTT; CDR3: CASSANRGWNTEAFF
J: TRBJ1-5; D: .; V: TRBV7-2; size: .; DNA: TGTGCCAGCAGCTTAGACAGGGATAGCAATCAGCCCCAGCATTTT; CDR3: CASSLDRDSNQPQHF
J: TRBJ2-5; D: .; V: TRBV5-1; size: few; DNA: TGCGCCAGCAGCGTGGGGGTTCGGGCGAGAGAGACCCAGTACTTC; CDR3: CASSVGVRARETQYF
J: TRBJ2-1; D: .; V: TRBV9; size: once; DNA: TGTGCCAGCAGCGTAGGAAGCGGGCCCTACAATGAGCAGTTCTTC; CDR3: CASSVGSGPYNEQFF
J: TRBJ2-3; D: .; V: TRBV15; size: .; DNA: TGTGCCACCAGCAGTTACGGGGGATCAAGCACAGATACGCAGTATTTT; CDR3: CATSSYGGSSTDTQYF
J: TRBJ2-6; D: .; V: TRBV7-9; size: .; DNA: TGTGCCAGCAACTGGGGGTCTGGGGCCAACGTCCTGACTTTC; CDR3: CASNWGSGANVLTF
J: TRBJ1-1; D: .; V: TRBV7-9; size: few; DNA: TGTGCCAGCAGCTTACGAGGGGACACTGAAGCTTTCTTT; CDR3: CASSLRGDTEAFF
J: TRBJ2-5; D: TRBD1; V: TRBV7-8; size: .; DNA: TGTGCCAGCAGCTTTGGGACAGGGAAAGAGACCCAGTACTTC; CDR3: CASSFGTGKETQYF
J: TRBJ1-5; D: .; V: TRBV6-1; size: few; DNA: TGTGCCAGCAGTGAAGCGCGGACCGGGACGAACGCCGGGCCCCAGCATTTT; CDR3: CASSEARTGTNAGPQHF
J: TRBJ1-2; D: TRBD1; V: TRBV4-1; size: few; DNA: TGCGCCAGCAGCCAGGCGGGACAGGGTATGGAGAGCTATGGCTACACCTTC; CDR3: CASSQAGQGMESYGYTF